This T cell receptor beta chain was recorded in a study of T-cell memory formation after mild COVID-19. Study context: Each donor largely had its own TCR clusters.

The CDR3 consists of 14 residues. V gave up 2 bases and J gave up 4 bases, with 11 bases separating them. Germline V gives CDR1 MNHEY, CDR2 SVGEGT. TCRdb re-called the 5' RACE reads through MiXCR, storing one row per CDR3 protein. Among 190,000 or so distinct CDR3 sequences listed, over 20% were seen once. Notes on the study in general: There was a balanced CD4/CD8 profile in clones contracting day 15 to 85, and later expanders leaned CD4+. Pre-infection memory carried some responding clones, suggesting that cross-reactive memory joined.

As concerns this clonotype: No antigen is known for it.

The sequenced material came from PBMCs or a T cell subset sorted from them (not recorded which). The gene calls are TRBV6-2 or TRBV6-3 and TRBJ1-2; D unclear. This clonotype originated in an adult woman who had mild COVID-19 (a few samples of this study predate the infection). Cell type and time point are not known. CDR3 protein: CASSYGLGAYGYTF. The CDR3 nucleotides are TGTGCCAGCAGTTACGGGCTGGGAGCCTATGGCTACACCTTC.